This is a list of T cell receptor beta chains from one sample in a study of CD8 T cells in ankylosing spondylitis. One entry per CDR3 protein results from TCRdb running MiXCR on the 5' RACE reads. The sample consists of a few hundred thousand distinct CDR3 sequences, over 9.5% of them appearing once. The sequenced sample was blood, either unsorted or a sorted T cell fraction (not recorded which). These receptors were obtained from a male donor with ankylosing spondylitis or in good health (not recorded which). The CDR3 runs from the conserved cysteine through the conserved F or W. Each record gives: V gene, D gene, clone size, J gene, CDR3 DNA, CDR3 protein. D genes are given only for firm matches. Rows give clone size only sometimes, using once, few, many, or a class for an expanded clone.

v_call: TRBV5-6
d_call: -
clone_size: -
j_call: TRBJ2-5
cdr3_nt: TGTGCCAGCAGCTTGTCAGCTAGCGTCGAGACCCAGTACTTC
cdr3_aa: CASSLSASVETQYF

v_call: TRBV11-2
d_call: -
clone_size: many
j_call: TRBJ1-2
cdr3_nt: TGTGCCAGCAGCTTTAGAGGGGCGGAAGATGGCTACACCTTC
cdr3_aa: CASSFRGAEDGYTF

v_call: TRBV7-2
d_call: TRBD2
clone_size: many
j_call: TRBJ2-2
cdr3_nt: TGTGCCAGCGGATCGGGACTAGCGGGGTACACCGGGGAGCTGTTTTTT
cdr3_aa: CASGSGLAGYTGELFF

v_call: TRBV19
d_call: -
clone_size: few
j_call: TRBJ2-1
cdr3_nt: TGTGCCAGTAGTATGTGGCCGAGGGGGTTGTTCTTC
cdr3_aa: CASSMWPRGLFF

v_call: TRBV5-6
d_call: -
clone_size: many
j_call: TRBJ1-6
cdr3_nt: TGTGCCAGCAGCTTATGGCAGCGAGACCCCTATAATTCACCCCTCCACTTT
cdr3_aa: CASSLWQRDPYNSPLHF

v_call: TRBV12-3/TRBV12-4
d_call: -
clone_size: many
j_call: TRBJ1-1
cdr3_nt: TGTGCCAGCAGGAGAAACAGGGTTAACACTGAAGCTTTCTTT
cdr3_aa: CASRRNRVNTEAFF

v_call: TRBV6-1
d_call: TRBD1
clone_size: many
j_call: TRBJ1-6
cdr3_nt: TGTGCCAGCATGAACAGGGGTTCACCCCTCCACTTT
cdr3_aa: CASMNRGSPLHF

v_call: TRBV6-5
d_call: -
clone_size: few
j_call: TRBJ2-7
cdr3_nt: TGTGCCAGCAGTTCCCTGTGGGGGACCAGCGACGAGCAGTACTTC
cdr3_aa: CASSSLWGTSDEQYF

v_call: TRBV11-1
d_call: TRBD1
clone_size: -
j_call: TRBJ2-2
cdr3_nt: TGTGCCAGCAGCTCGAGGATTCCGGGACAGGGGGATACCGGGGAGCTGTTTTTT
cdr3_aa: CASSSRIPGQGDTGELFF

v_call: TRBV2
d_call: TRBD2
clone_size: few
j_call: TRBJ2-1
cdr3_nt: TGTGCCAGCAGTGTTCTTGGGTTAGCGGGGGGGTACAATGAGCAGTTCTTC
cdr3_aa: CASSVLGLAGGYNEQFF

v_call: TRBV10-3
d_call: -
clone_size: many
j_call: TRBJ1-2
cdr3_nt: TGTGCCATCAGTGACGGGACGGACTATGGCTACACCTTC
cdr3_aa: CAISDGTDYGYTF

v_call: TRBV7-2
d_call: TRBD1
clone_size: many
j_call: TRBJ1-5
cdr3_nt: TGTGCCAGCAGTATCCAGGGGGTGGGACAGCCCCAGCATTTT
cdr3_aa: CASSIQGVGQPQHF

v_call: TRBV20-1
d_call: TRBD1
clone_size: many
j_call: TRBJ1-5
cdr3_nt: TGCAGTGCGCACAGGGGGTCGGAGCCCCAGCATTTT
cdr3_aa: CSAHRGSEPQHF

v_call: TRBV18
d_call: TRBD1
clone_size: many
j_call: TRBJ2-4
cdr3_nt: TGTGCCAGCTCACCAGGGACTCCCGGACAGGGGAACATTCAGTACTTC
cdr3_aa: CASSPGTPGQGNIQYF

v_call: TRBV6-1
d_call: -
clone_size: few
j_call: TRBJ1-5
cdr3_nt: TGTGCCAGCAGTGACCCAGGGCGAAATCAGCCCCAGCATTTT
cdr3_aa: CASSDPGRNQPQHF

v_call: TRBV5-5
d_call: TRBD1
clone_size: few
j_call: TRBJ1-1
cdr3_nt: TGTGCCAGCAGCCCGCCCACCCTCACAGGGGACACTGAAGCTTTCTTT
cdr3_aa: CASSPPTLTGDTEAFF

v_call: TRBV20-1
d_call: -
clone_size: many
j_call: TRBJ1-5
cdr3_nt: TGCAGTGCCCACAGGGCTGATCAGCCCCAGCATTTT
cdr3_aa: CSAHRADQPQHF

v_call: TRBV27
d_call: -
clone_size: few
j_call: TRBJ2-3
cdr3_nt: TGTGCCAGCAGTACGTTTAGTGGAGATACGCAGTATTTT
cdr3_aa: CASSTFSGDTQYF

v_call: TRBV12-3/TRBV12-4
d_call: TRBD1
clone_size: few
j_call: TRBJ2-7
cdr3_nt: TGTGCCAGCACCAAGGACAGGGCCTACGAGCAGTACTTC
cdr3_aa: CASTKDRAYEQYF

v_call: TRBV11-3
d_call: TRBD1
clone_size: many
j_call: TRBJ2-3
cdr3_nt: TGTGCCAGCAGCTTGACAGGGAGCACAGATACGCAGTATTTT
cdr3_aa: CASSLTGSTDTQYF

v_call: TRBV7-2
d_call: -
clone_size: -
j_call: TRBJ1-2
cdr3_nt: TGTGCCAACAGCCCAGAGGACGGATCATATGGCTACACCTTC
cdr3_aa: CANSPEDGSYGYTF

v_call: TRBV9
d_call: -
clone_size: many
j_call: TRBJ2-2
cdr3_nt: TGTGCCAGCAGAAACCCGAACACCGGGGAGCTGTTTTTT
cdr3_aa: CASRNPNTGELFF

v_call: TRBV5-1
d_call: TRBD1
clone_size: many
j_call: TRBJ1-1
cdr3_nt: TGCGCCAGCAGCTTCACGGGACAGGGGCACGCTGAAGCTTTCTTT
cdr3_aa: CASSFTGQGHAEAFF

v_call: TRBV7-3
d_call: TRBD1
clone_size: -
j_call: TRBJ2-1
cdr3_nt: TGTGCCAGCAGCCCAGGGGGTTCCTACAATGAGCACTTCTTC
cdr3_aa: CASSPGGSYNEHFF

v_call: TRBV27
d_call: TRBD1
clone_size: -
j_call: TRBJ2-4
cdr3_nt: TGTGCCAGCAGTTCGGGACAGGGGGTAGCCAAAAACATTCAGTACTTC
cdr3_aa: CASSSGQGVAKNIQYF

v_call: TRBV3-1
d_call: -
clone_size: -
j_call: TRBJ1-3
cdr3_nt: TGTGCCAGCAGCCAAGCACGGAGAGCTGGAAACACCATATATTTT
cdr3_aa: CASSQARRAGNTIYF

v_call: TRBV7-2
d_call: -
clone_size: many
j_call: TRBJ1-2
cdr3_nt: TGTGCCAGCAGCTTAAGGCTGGATGGGTATGGCTACACCTTC
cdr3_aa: CASSLRLDGYGYTF